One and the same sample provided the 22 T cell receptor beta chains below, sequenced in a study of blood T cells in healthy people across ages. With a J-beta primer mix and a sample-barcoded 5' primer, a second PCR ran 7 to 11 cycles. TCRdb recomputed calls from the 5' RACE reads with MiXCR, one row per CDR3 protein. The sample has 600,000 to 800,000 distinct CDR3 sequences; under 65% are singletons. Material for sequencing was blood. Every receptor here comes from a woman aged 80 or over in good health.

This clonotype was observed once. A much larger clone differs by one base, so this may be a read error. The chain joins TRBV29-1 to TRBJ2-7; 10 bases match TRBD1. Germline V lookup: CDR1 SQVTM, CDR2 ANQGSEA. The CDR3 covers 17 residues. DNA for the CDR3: TGCAACGTCCTCCGGGACAGGGGACAACAGAGTTTACGGGAGCAGTACTTC. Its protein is CNVLRDRGQQSLREQYF.

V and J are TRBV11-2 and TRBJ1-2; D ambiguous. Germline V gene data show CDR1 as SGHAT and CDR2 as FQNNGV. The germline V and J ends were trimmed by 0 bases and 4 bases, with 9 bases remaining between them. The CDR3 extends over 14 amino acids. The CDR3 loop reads CASSLDSRRYGYTF. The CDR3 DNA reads TGTGCCAGCAGCTTAGACAGTAGACGCTATGGCTACACCTTC.

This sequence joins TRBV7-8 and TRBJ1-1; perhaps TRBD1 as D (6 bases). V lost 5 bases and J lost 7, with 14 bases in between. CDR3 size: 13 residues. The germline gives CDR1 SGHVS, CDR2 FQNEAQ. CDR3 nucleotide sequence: TGTGCCAGCAGCCTCTCCAGGGGTTATGAAGCTTTCTTT. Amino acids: CASSLSRGYEAFF.

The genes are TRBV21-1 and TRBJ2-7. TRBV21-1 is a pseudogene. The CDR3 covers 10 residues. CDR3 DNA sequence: TGTAAGAGCACCGCCTACGAGCAGTACTTC. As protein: CKSTAYEQYF.

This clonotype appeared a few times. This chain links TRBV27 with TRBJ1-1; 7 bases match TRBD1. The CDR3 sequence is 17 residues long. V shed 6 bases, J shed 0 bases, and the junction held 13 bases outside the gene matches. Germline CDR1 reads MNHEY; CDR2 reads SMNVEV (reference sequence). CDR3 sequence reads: CASSRIGTDPMNTEAFF. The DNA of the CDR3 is TGTGCCAGCAGCCGAATAGGGACAGATCCTATGAACACTGAAGCTTTCTTT.

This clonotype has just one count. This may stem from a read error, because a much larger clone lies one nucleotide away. CDR3 loop: CASSLGVSTYNEQYF. DNA for the CDR3: TGTGCCAGCAGCTTAGGGGTATCAACCTACAATGAGCAGTACTTC. The gene calls are TRBV7-3 and TRBJ2-5, with no clear D. The V end lost 2 bases, the J end lost 11 bases, and 21 bases lay between the germline ends. The CDR3 has 15 amino acids. Germline CDR1 SGHTA, CDR2 FQGTGA.

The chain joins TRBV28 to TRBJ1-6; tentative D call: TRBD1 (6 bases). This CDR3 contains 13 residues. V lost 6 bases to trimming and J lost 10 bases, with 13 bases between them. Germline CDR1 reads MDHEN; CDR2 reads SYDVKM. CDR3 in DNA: TGTGCCAGCAGATCCGGGACAATCTCACCCCTCCACTTT. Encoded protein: CASRSGTISPLHF.

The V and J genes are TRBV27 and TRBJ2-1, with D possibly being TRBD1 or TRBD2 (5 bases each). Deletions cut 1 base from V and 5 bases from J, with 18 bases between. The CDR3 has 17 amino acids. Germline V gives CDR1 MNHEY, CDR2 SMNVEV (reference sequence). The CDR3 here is CASSLLVGASFNNEQFF. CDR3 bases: TGTGCCAGCAGTTTATTGGTCGGGGCCTCGTTTAACAATGAGCAGTTCTTC.

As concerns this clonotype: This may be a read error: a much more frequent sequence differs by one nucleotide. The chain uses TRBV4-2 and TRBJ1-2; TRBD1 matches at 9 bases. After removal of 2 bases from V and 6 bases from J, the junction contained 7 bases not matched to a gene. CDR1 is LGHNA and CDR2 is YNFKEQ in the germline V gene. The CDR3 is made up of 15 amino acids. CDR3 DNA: TGTGCCAGCAGCCAACTCGACAGGGGGGCTGATGGCTACACCTTC. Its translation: CASSQLDRGADGYTF.

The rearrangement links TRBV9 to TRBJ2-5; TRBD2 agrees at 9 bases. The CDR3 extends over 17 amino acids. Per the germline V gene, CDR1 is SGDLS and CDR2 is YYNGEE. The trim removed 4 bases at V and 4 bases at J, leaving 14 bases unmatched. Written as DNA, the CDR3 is TGTGCCAGCAGCCCCGGGTTAGCGGGAGTGGGTGCAGAGACCCAGTACTTC. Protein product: CASSPGLAGVGAETQYF.

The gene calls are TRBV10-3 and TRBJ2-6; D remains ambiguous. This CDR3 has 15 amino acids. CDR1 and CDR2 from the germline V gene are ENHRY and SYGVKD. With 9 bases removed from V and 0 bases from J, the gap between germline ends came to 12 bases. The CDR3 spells CAIGPFGSGANVLTF. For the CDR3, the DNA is TGTGCCATTGGGCCTTTTGGCTCTGGGGCCAACGTCCTGACTTTC.

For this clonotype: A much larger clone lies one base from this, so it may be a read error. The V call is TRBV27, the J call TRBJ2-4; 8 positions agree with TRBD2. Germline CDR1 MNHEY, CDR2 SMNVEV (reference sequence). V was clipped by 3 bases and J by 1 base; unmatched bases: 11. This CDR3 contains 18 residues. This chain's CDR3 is CASSLVSGTRQAKNIQYF. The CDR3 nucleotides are TGTGCCAGCAGTTTGGTCTCCGGGACTAGGCAGGCCAAAAACATTCAGTACTTC.

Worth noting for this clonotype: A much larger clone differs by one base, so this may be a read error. CDR3 nucleotide sequence: TGTGCCAGCAGCGCGGACAGAAACACAGATACGCAGTATTTT. Protein sequence: CASSADRNTDTQYF. This chain uses TRBV7-9 with TRBJ2-3, with D possibly matching TRBD1 (6 bases). Trimming pared 5 bases from V and 2 bases from J, leaving 11 bases between. This CDR3 region has 14 residues. The germline V gene encodes CDR1 SEHNR and CDR2 FQNEAQ (reference sequence).

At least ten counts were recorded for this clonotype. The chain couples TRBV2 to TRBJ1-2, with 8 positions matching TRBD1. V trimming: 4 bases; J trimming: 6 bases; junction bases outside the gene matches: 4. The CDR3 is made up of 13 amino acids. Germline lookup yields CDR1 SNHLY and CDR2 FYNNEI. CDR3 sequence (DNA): TGTGCCAGCAGTGTTGACAGGGGAGATGGCTACACCTTC. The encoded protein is CASSVDRGDGYTF.

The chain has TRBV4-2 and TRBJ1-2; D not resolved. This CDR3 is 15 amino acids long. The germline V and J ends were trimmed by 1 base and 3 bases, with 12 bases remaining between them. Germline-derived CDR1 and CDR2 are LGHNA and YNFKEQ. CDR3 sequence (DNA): TGTGCCAGCAGCCAAGTCGGTGAAGGGTACTATGGCTACACCTTC. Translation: CASSQVGEGYYGYTF.

CDR3 protein: CASSLPGIVETQYF. CDR3 in DNA: TGTGCCAGCAGCTTACCGGGGATCGTGGAGACCCAGTACTTC. This sequence joins TRBV7-9 and TRBJ2-7; weak D call: TRBD2 (5 bases). The J call is in doubt because the DNA end fits TRBJ2-5 better. Germline lookup yields CDR1 SEHNR and CDR2 FQNEAQ (reference sequence). The CDR3 runs 14 residues.

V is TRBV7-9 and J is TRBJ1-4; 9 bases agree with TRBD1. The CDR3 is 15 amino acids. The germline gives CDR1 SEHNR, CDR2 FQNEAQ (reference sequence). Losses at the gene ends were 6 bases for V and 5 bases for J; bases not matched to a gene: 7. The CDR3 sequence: CASRGSGTGNEKLFF. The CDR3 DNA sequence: TGTGCCAGCAGGGGATCCGGGACAGGGAATGAAAAACTGTTTTTT.

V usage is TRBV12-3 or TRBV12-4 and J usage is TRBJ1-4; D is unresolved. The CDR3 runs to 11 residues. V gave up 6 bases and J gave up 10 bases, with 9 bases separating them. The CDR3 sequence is CASSGYGKLFF. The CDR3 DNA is TGTGCCAGCAGCGGATATGGAAAACTGTTTTTT.

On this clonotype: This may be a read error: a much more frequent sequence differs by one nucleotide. The CDR3 loop reads CSVGADKTQYF. The CDR3 DNA follows: TGCAGCGTTGGGGCAGATAAGACCCAGTACTTC. The rearrangement uses TRBV29-1 and TRBJ2-5, with D uncertain. CDR3 size: 11 residues. Trimming shortened V by 4 bases and J by 6 bases, and 9 bases separated the two germline ends. CDR1 is SQVTM, CDR2 ANQGSEA, per germline.

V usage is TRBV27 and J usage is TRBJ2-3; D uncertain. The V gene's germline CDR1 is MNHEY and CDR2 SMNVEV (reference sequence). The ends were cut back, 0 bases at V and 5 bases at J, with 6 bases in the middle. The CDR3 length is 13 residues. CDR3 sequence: CASSLSPQDTQYF. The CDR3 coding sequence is TGTGCCAGCAGTTTATCCCCACAAGATACGCAGTATTTT.

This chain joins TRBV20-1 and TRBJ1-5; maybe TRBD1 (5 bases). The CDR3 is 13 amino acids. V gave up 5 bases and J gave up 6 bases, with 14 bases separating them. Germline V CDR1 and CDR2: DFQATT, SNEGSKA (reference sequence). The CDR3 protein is CSAAVARGQPQHF. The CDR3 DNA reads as TGCAGTGCTGCGGTAGCTAGGGGTCAGCCCCAGCATTTT.

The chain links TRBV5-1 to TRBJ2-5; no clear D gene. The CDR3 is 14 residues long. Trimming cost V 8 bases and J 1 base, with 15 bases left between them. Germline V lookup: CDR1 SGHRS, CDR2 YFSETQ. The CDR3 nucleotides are TGCGCCAGAAGCCCAACAGTCCTCCAAGAGACCCAGTACTTC. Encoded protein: CARSPTVLQETQYF.